This T cell receptor (beta chain) was obtained from a study of blood T cells in healthy people across ages (dated by TCRdb to about 2015). In terms of the full investigation: In model experiments, template switching captured about one uniquely barcoded TCR beta cDNA molecule for every two T cells. To avoid experimental bias, donors of different ages were spread randomly across the sequencing lanes. Donors were grouped into four age groups: young (average about 15 years), middle-aged (39), aged (over 55) and long-lived (82). Using the same blood draw, the study looked at two additional independent replicas of 1 million unique cDNA reads for two donors, one aged 18 to 30 and the other aged 80 or older. Using deep sequencing normalized with unique cDNA molecular identifiers, the study measured how TCR beta repertoire diversity changes with age.

Library creation used 5' RACE. Sequencing was performed on an Illumina HiSeq 2500. The second PCR ran for about 7 to 11 cycles and used a J-beta primer mix along with a sample-barcoded 5' primer. A template-switch 5' adaptor carrying 12 random nucleotides introduced a unique molecular identifier onto each TCR beta cDNA molecule. Each sample yielded at least 2.5 million CDR3-containing paired-end reads. All of the RNA was converted into first-strand cDNA using the Mint cDNA synthesis kit, with a TRBC-specific oligonucleotide serving as the primer. Following uracil-DNA glycosylase treatment, all cDNA underwent a first 18-cycle PCR with the universal primers M1SS and BC2_uni_R. The original methods were these. For normalization, 1 million high-quality reads were randomly selected from each sample, with every read carrying a distinct molecular identifier. Reads with shared molecular identifiers were discarded instead of being binned into consensus sequences. MiTCR, set to a Q25 quality threshold and the strictest error-elimination algorithm, was used for CDR3 identification, clonotype clustering and error correction. A nonparametric unseen species model using Euler transformation provided a lower-bound estimate of total TCR beta diversity. The raw public data were reprocessed by TCRdb itself: fastp quality trimming at Q25, MiXCR clonotype calling, in-frame beta chains only. A single entry per CDR3 protein holds the most common genes and DNA from its merged rows. The V and J calls, along with clone size, are taken from TCRdb and not from the paper's own processing. This sample has some 1.4 million distinct CDR3 sequences in its table, and 35% to 45% of those were observed once. Together, the top ten hold roughly 7.7% of the sample.

V loses 3 bases, J loses 2 bases, and the germline ends lie 16 bases apart. Reading the germline V gene gives CDR1 SQVTM and CDR2 ANQGSEA. CDR3 length: 15 amino acids, cysteine to phenylalanine. CDR3 DNA is the only sequence kept; it has 45 bases, read in frame from the first base. Findings and caveats that apply to the study as a whole: Compared with the aged group, the long-lived group had more naive CD4+ T cells, fewer expanded clones and increased TCR diversity, suggesting age selection. Since profiling was done on bulk unsorted PBMCs, naive and antigen-experienced compartments could not be conclusively compared. The CMV infection status of donors was not known, potentially confounding age-related changes in expanded clonotypes. The percentage of naive T cells measured by flow cytometry correlated strongly with observed TCR beta diversity. Total diversity estimates from one million sequenced T cells were considered lower bounds and underestimates. Observed TCR beta diversity per million T cells fell roughly linearly with age, and a significant reduction was already apparent by age about 43.

Donors were about 36 systemically healthy Caucasian individuals from Russia aged 6 to 90 years. Each donor gave approximately 9.3 milliliters of peripheral blood, collected into EDTA-treated Vacutainer tubes. Ficoll-Paque density-gradient centrifugation was used to isolate PBMCs, with at least 7 million per sample. Total RNA, at least 6 micrograms per sample, was extracted from PBMCs with Trizol reagent. The percentages of naive CD45RAhigh/CD27high T cells were determined by flow cytometry on a PBMC aliquot from every donor. To note about this clonotype: Its antigen is currently not known. This may be a read error: a much more frequent sequence differs by one nucleotide.

This clonotype was sampled from a woman younger than 30 in good health. The material sequenced was blood. The rearrangement joined TRBV29-1 to TRBJ2-5, with the D gene not clear enough to name. Read as DNA, the sequence is TGCAGCGTTGATGATCTGGAGACGGTACAAGAGACCCAGTACTTC. It is translated as CSVDDLETVQETQYF.